These 32 T cell receptor beta chains originate from one sample sequenced in a study of tumor and adjacent non-tumor tissue in lung cancer. The template was RNA from unsorted bulk tissue. The library came from three nested PCR rounds adapted from ARM-PCR protocols. TCRdb used MiXCR to reprocess the multiplex PCR reads, holding one entry per CDR3 protein. The table includes roughly 150,000 distinct CDR3 sequences, around 66% detected once. Sequenced material: lung tumor tissue. These receptor sequences come from a man in his sixties with small cell lung cancer.

Comments on this clonotype: Germline is not matched at one junction end, which may reflect a read error. The gene calls are TRBV11-2 and TRBJ1-5; unclear D gene. The germline gives CDR1 SGHAT, CDR2 FQNNGV. This CDR3 is built from 15 residues. CDR3 DNA sequence: TGTACCAGCAGCTTAACGACGGGTAACAATCCGCTCCATCATTTT. This gives the protein CTSSLTTGNNPLHHF.

As for this clonotype: Relative to the germline gene, one junction end is altered; a read error may explain this. The chain recombines TRBV11-3 with TRBJ2-1, with 7 bases matching TRBD1. This CDR3 region has 15 residues. Germline CDR1 SGHNT, CDR2 YENEEA. The CDR3 coding sequence is TGTACCAGCAGCTTAGAAGGGGGCCGTGGCGATGAGAAGTTCTTC. Amino acids: CTSSLEGGRGDEKFF.

As for this clonotype: A much larger clone sits a single nucleotide away, making a read error possible. CDR3 DNA: TGCAGTTCTGCCTCTAGCGGGAATGCAGATACGCAGTATTTT. Amino acids: CSSASSGNADTQYF. The chain couples TRBV20-1 to TRBJ2-3, with TRBD2 matching over 9 bases. Germline loops: CDR1 DFQATT, CDR2 SNEGSKA (reference sequence). The CDR3 spans 14 residues. Losses at the gene ends were 8 bases for V and 4 bases for J; bases not matched to a gene: 10.

V usage is TRBV20-1 and J usage is TRBJ2-5; D ambiguous. This CDR3 is 11 amino acids long. Trimming took 4 bases from V and 7 from J, leaving 10 bases between them. Germline V gene lookup returns CDR1 DFQATT and CDR2 SNEGSKA (reference sequence). CDR3 protein: CSANILSTQYF. The CDR3, as DNA: TGCAGTGCTAACATACTATCGACCCAGTACTTC.

In regard to this clonotype: The junction shows a germline mismatch at one end, possibly a read error. V and J are TRBV5-6 and TRBJ2-1; 7 bases are shared with TRBD1. The CDR3 sequence is 14 residues long. The germline CDR1 and CDR2 sequences are SGHDT and YYEEEE. Here the CDR3 reads CASSFGRGGAEQFF. The DNA for the CDR3 is TGTGCCAGCAGCTTTGGGAGAGGGGGCGCGGAGCAGTTCTTT. Looking up the rest from reference TRBV5-6 and TRBJ2-1 gives the full variable domain: DAGVTQSPTHLIKTRGQQVTLRCSPKSGHDTVSWYQQALGQGPQFIFQYYEEEERQRGNFPDRFSGHQFPNYSSELNVNALLLGDSALYLCASSFGRGGAEQFFGPGTRLTVL.

The chain combines TRBV5-6 with TRBJ2-5; D is undetermined. CDR1 and CDR2 from the germline V gene are SGHDT and YYEEEE. Trimming left V 0 bases short and J 4 bases short, with 16 bases between. CDR3 length: 16 amino acids. The CDR3 reads CASSLVGGIIVETQYF. The CDR3 DNA reads TGTGCCAGCAGCTTGGTCGGTGGAATAATAGTAGAGACCCAGTACTTC.

As for this clonotype: A junction end diverges from the germline sequence, so it may reflect a read error. The chain is built from TRBV11-3 and TRBJ1-6; 7 nucleotides align to TRBD1. CDR3 length: 20 amino acids. Germline assignment: CDR1 SGHNT and CDR2 YENEEA. As DNA, the CDR3 is TGTGCCAACAGCCAGCACCGGGACAGAGTCTCCACTCGAACAAATTCATCCCTCCACTTT. Protein product: CANSQHRDRVSTRTNSSLHF.

Written as DNA, the CDR3 is TGTGCCAGCAGCTCCCCATGGACGCACACAGATACGCAGTATTTT. Its protein is CASSSPWTHTDTQYF. This sequence joins TRBV5-6 and TRBJ2-3, with D unresolved. Trimming took 3 bases from V and 2 from J, leaving 13 bases between them. CDR1 is SGHDT, CDR2 YYEEEE, per germline. This CDR3 is 15 amino acids long.

A note on this clonotype: The germline gene is not matched at one end of the junction; a read error may be the cause. The chain carries TRBV6-5 and TRBJ2-3; D unclear. CDR1 is MNHEY and CDR2 is SVGAGI in the germline V gene. The CDR3 length is 13 residues. The CDR3 reads CANSYSSTDTQYF. The CDR3 DNA reads as TGTGCCAACAGTTACTCATCCACAGATACGCAGTATTTT.

This rearrangement joins TRBV11-3 to TRBJ2-3; 10 positions match TRBD2. Germline V gene data show CDR1 as SGHNT and CDR2 as YENEEA. Losses at the gene ends were 9 bases for V and 9 bases for J; bases not matched to a gene: 12. CDR3 length equals 14 residues. The CDR3 loop is CASSQREGWDTQYF. The CDR3 bases are TGTGCCAGTAGTCAGCGGGAGGGGTGGGACACGCAGTATTTT.

CDR3 coding DNA: TGTGCCAGCAGCCCTGCAGGAGTTAGAGGCACTGAAACGTTCTTT. Encoded protein: CASSPAGVRGTETFF. This sequence joins TRBV11-3 and TRBJ1-1; no reliable D call. The V and J ends lost 5 bases and 14 bases respectively, with 27 bases between them. Germline V gene lookup returns CDR1 SGHNT and CDR2 YENEEA. The CDR3 is 15 amino acids.

This clonotype was seen a single time. V gene TRBV4-1 combines with J gene TRBJ2-7; no reliable D call. The germline V and J ends were trimmed by 4 bases and 1 base, with 11 bases remaining between them. This CDR3 comprises 14 residues. The germline V gene has CDR1 MGHRA and CDR2 YSYEKL. CDR3 in amino acids: CASSLLPESYEQYV. The CDR3 region has the DNA TGCGCCAGCAGCCTCTTACCCGAGTCCTACGAGCAGTACGTC.

In this sample, this clonotype turned up a few times. The CDR3 bases are TGTGCCAGCAGTGAAGGGAGGGGCGGCTATGGCTACACCTTC. It translates to CASSEGRGGYGYTF. J is TRBJ1-2 and V is TRBV6-1, with a tentative D call TRBD1 (5 bases). Trimming removed 1 base at V and 4 bases at J, with 10 bases between. The CDR3 consists of 14 residues. Germline V gene sequence: CDR1 MNHNS, CDR2 SASEGT.

As regards this clonotype: The CDR3 does not end in the conserved phenylalanine or tryptophan, so this is likely a read error. The DNA is omitted, as the CDR3 cannot be located on it reliably, and the CDR3 follows TCRdb's listing. V gene TRBV11-1 combines with J gene TRBJ2-1; TRBD2, the D gene given by the table, was not confirmed from the DNA. Ends included, the CDR3 has 18 residues. Germline V CDR1 and CDR2: SGHAT, FQDESV (reference sequence). Here the CDR3 reads CASSSESRTSGSGNEQLL.

This clonotype was detected only a few times. The chain recombines TRBV12-5 with TRBJ2-1; 9 bases are shared with TRBD2. Per the germline V gene, CDR1 is LGHNT and CDR2 is FRNRAP. The CDR3 runs 12 residues. Unmatched junction bases numbered 1, after V lost 1 base and J lost 12 bases. The chain's CDR3 is CASGLEAGGQFF. The CDR3 DNA is TGTGCTAGTGGTTTGGAAGCGGGAGGGCAGTTCTTC.

On this clonotype itself: It may be a read error: a sequence one base away is much more abundant. The chain combines TRBV6-1 with TRBJ2-7, with TRBD1 identical over 9 bases. Germline CDR1 and CDR2: MNHNS and SASEGT. This CDR3 contains 15 residues. The CDR3 protein is CACSGRDRESSEQYF. CDR3 DNA: TGTGCCTGCAGTGGCCGGGACAGGGAATCGAGCGAGCAGTACTTC.

Remarks on this clonotype: The junction shows a germline mismatch at one end, possibly a read error. The V gene is TRBV11-3, the J gene TRBJ2-3; D might be TRBD1 or TRBD2, each matching 5 bases. The CDR3 contains 16 residues. Looked up from germline, CDR1 is SGHNT and CDR2 is YENEEA. The CDR3 loop is CASSSWAWEQTDTQYF. The CDR3 coding sequence is TGTGCCAGCAGCTCGTGGGCGTGGGAGCAGACAGATACGCAGTACTTT.

A word on this clonotype: At one of its ends the junction is not consistent with the germline gene, which may arise from a read error. This chain connects TRBV11-2 to TRBJ1-6; D is perhaps TRBD1 (5 bases). This CDR3 comprises 13 residues. The germline V gene encodes CDR1 SGHAT and CDR2 FQNNGV. The CDR3 loop is CASSLERGSPLRF. The CDR3 DNA follows: TGTGCCAGCAGCTTAGAAAGGGGTTCACCCCTCCGCTTT.

There are many counts of this clonotype. V is TRBV4-1 and J is TRBJ1-1, with D perhaps matching TRBD1 (6 bases). The CDR3 covers 16 residues. V was clipped by 0 bases and J by 4 bases, with 15 bases between them. Germline V gives CDR1 MGHRA, CDR2 YSYEKL. The CDR3 coding sequence is TGCGCCAGCAGCCAAGATCTCTACAGGGTCGGCACTGAAGCTTTCTTT. It specifies CASSQDLYRVGTEAFF.

This chain's CDR3 is CASSYYGGAQETQYF. CDR3 DNA: TGTGCCAGCAGTTACTATGGCGGGGCGCAAGAGACCCAGTACTTC. This chain uses TRBV6-2 or TRBV6-3 with TRBJ2-5; D is possibly TRBD2 (6 bases). Between the trimmed V and J ends, which lost 1 base and 2 bases, there was a span of 11 bases. This CDR3 contains 15 residues. Germline V gives CDR1 MNHEY, CDR2 SVGEGT.

As for this clonotype: Germline is not matched at one junction end, which may reflect a read error. The DNA of the CDR3 is TGTGCCAGCCGTTACTCGACCTACAATGAGCAGTTCTTC. It specifies CASRYSTYNEQFF. V usage is TRBV6-5 and J usage is TRBJ2-1; D uncertain. The CDR3 totals 13 residues. Looked up from germline, CDR1 is MNHEY and CDR2 is SVGAGI.

As for this clonotype: The conserved phenylalanine or tryptophan is not found at the CDR3 terminus, so this likely reflects a read error. The rearrangement joins TRBV11-2 to TRBJ2-5; perhaps TRBD2 as D (5 bases). V was clipped by 9 bases and J by 3 bases, with 14 bases between them. Per germline, CDR1 SGHAT and CDR2 FQNNGV. This CDR3 comprises 13 residues. As DNA, the CDR3 is TGTGCCAGTAGGGTCGGGGTTAAAGAGACCCAGTACTCC. Translating gives CASRVGVKETQYS.

About this clonotype itself: One junction end disagrees with the germline gene, perhaps due to a read error. The chain is built from TRBV4-1 and TRBJ2-2; D is undetermined. The CDR3 is made up of 16 amino acids. The germline V gene has CDR1 MGHRA and CDR2 YSYEKL. The CDR3 DNA reads as TGCGCCAGCTGCCCCCGATTGGGTACGAACACAGGGGAGCTGTTTTTT. As protein: CASCPRLGTNTGELFF.

Comment on this clonotype: At one of its ends the junction is not consistent with the germline gene, which may arise from a read error. This chain connects TRBV4-1 to TRBJ1-4, with 8 bases that match TRBD1. From germline, CDR1 is MGHRA and CDR2 YSYEKL. This CDR3 spans 15 amino acids. The DNA of the CDR3 is TGCGTCAGCAGCCATCCGGACAGGGAGAATGAAAAACTGTTTTTT. As protein: CVSSHPDRENEKLFF.

Comments on this clonotype: At one boundary the junction diverges from the germline segment, which might be a read error. DNA for the CDR3: TGTACCAGCAATCAAGCGGGAGATGATGGCGGGGAGCTGTTTTTT. This gives the protein CTSNQAGDDGGELFF. V gene TRBV4-2 combines with J gene TRBJ2-2; 8 bases align to TRBD2. There are 15 residues in the CDR3. The germline V gene has CDR1 LGHNA and CDR2 YNFKEQ.

This clonotype appeared many times. V gene TRBV29-1 combines with J gene TRBJ2-3, with TRBD2 matching 7 bases. From germline, CDR1 is SQVTM and CDR2 ANQGSEA. Trimming at V came to 4 bases and at J to 6 bases, leaving 7 bases not matched to a gene. The CDR3 consists of 13 residues. The CDR3 reads CSVGGGSWDTQYF. The CDR3, as DNA: TGCAGCGTTGGTGGCGGGAGTTGGGATACGCAGTATTTT.

With regard to this clonotype: This could be a read error, since a much larger clone is one nucleotide away. The chain joins TRBV6-2 or TRBV6-3 to TRBJ2-7, with TRBD2 matching 9 bases. The CDR3 has 14 amino acids. Germline lookup yields CDR1 MNHEY and CDR2 SVGEGT. J lost 5 bases, V lost 4 bases, and 6 bases had no gene match. In nucleotides, the CDR3 is TGTGCCAGCAGTTTTTGGACTAGCGCGAACGAGCAGTACTTC. This translates into CASSFWTSANEQYF.

As for this clonotype: One end of the junction does not line up with germline, which may come from a read error. This chain uses TRBV11-3 with TRBJ1-1; unclear D gene. CDR1 is SGHNT and CDR2 is YENEEA in the germline V gene. The CDR3 loop spans 13 amino acids. The CDR3 nucleotides are TGTGCCAGCAGTAAAGAGGGAGGTGCTGAAGCATTCTTT. It encodes CASSKEGGAEAFF.

This chain uses TRBV6-6 with TRBJ2-7; D unclear. This CDR3 spans 13 amino acids. Germline V lookup: CDR1 MNHNY, CDR2 SVGAGI (reference sequence). Trimming removed 5 bases at V and 13 bases at J, with 21 bases between. CDR3 amino acids: CASSAQSFAEEYF. The CDR3 nucleotides are TGTGCCAGCAGTGCCCAATCTTTCGCCGAGGAATACTTC.

The table lists this clonotype with a few counts. The chain recombines TRBV6-1 with TRBJ1-2; D is unclear. V lost 7 bases, J lost 3 bases, and 12 bases lay in between. This CDR3 is built from 13 residues. The V gene's germline CDR1 is MNHNS and CDR2 SASEGT. The CDR3 spells CASNVRTDYGYTF. The CDR3 bases are TGTGCCAGCAATGTGAGGACGGACTATGGCTACACCTTC.

There are many counts of this clonotype. The chain has TRBV5-6 and TRBJ2-2; D may be TRBD1 (6 bases). V was cut by 2 bases and J by 5 bases, with 7 bases left in between. Germline loops: CDR1 SGHDT, CDR2 YYEEEE. The CDR3 loop spans 13 amino acids. The CDR3, as DNA: TGTGCCAGCAGCTTCCAGGGGACCGGGGAGCTGTTTTTT. The encoded protein is CASSFQGTGELFF.

On this clonotype: The junction differs from germline at one of its ends, possibly a read error. The chain joins TRBV6-1 to TRBJ2-3, with a tentative D call TRBD1 (6 bases). This CDR3 comprises 14 residues. The V gene's germline CDR1 is MNHNS and CDR2 SASEGT. The CDR3 coding sequence is TGTACCAGCATCGACACAGGGAGCACAGATACGCAGTATTTT. Translation gives CTSIDTGSTDTQYF.